The T cell receptor (beta chain) under discussion was sequenced for a study of identical twins listed by TCRdb under 2016. As for the study more broadly: To test whether fetal clonotypes persist, the study used deep sequencing on TCR alpha and beta repertoires from monozygotic twins, unrelated adults of various ages, and cord blood. Replicate twin experiments were performed at different times using different library preparation protocols to rule out contamination.

The paper's findings and limits, for the study overall: Out-of-frame TCR alpha sequences shared between twins showed an excess of low generation-probability sequences compared with coincidental sharing between unrelated individuals. In monozygotic twins, out-of-frame TCR alpha sharing was systematically underestimated by recombination models, although the models agreed with sharing between unrelated individuals. A weaker excess of twin sharing was found in beta out-of-frame sequences because the signal-to-noise ratio was lowered by fewer shared sequences. Zero-insertion analyses could be partly confounded by invariant T cells such as MAIT and iNKT, though diverse VJ usage argued against such confounding for most clonotypes. Fewer insertions were carried by abundant cord blood beta clonotypes; a weaker similar trend was observed in young adult naive repertoires, while no such trend was observed in memory repertoires. Conclusions relied on cross-sectional statistical analysis, since the same donors could not be followed over many years.

Every donor was a healthy Caucasian. Three pairs of female monozygotic twins, all aged roughly 18 to 29 years, were included in the twin cohort. CD4+ and CD8+ T cell populations were isolated with positive isolation kits from Invitrogen. Taken from cysteine to phenylalanine, the CDR3 has 11 residues. The sequence is cut down to CDR3 DNA, 33 bases in frame from base 1. V is pared back by 4 bases and J by 13 bases, with 11 bases lying between the germline termini. CDR1 SEHNR and CDR2 FQNEAQ were looked up in the germline V gene (reference sequence). This clonotype occurred a few times. Its antigen specificity is not known. No quality values exist for individual bases; no much larger clone is one base distant. The library was generated by 5' RACE. TCRdb lists the instrument as Illumina HiSeq 2000. Template switching introduced a universal primer binding site; the final cDNA contained a unique molecular identifier, enabling accurate counting of TCR cDNA molecules. First-strand cDNA for TCR alpha and beta chains was synthesized from specific primers in the conserved constant-segment region. To control for contamination, every cDNA library carried two barcodes: a SMART-Mk sample barcode plus Illumina barcodes. TruSeq adapter sequences, together with Illumina sample barcodes, were added in two successive PCR steps. The TCR alpha and beta cDNA libraries were sequenced on the Illumina HiSeq platform using custom primers. On the study's bioinformatics: MiGEC was used to process raw reads and extract unique molecular identifiers, and MiXCR was used to find CDR3 positions. Recombination models were inferred per individual with the repgenHMM and IGoR tools using an EM algorithm. Shared clonotypes were analyzed with the tcR package in R, and sharing was normalized by the product of cloneset sizes. To study raw recombination free of thymic and clonal selection effects, out-of-frame nonproductive sequences were analyzed. Using fastp at Q25 and MiXCR, TCRdb reprocessed the public reads and kept productive beta chains. One record per CDR3 amino acid sequence lists the most common genes and DNA. TCRdb assigned the V and J calls; the authors' analysis was not used. A total of about 220,000 distinct CDR3 sequences appear in this sample, approximately 7.9% of them only once. Around 5% of the sample comes from the top ten.

The data were also submitted as part of a second study, on yellow fever vaccine responses in identical twins. As that second paper reports: The T cell response to vaccination in identical twins was reported by the authors to appear partly convergent and partly personalized. In the study, vaccine-responding T cell clones were precisely tracked in identical twins.

The V and J genes are TRBV7-9 and TRBJ2-1; the D gene is possibly TRBD1, with 6 bases matching. Sequencing was done on a sample of CD8+ T cells sorted from blood. This sequence was found in a woman younger than 35 in good health. CDR3 protein: CASSSGALQFF. The DNA is TGTGCCAGCAGCTCAGGGGCCCTTCAGTTCTTC.